These T cell receptor beta chains were read from a single sample in a study of cytotoxic CD8 clonotypes in ibrutinib-treated CLL. Sequencing used immunoSEQ multiplex PCR; TCRdb keeps in-frame clones, though not all of them. This sample has around 27,000 clones, with 65% to 70% found just once. Sequences were derived from PBMCs, sampled at disease progression, from a patient treated with ibrutinib. The receptor source for this set is a human donor with chronic lymphocytic leukemia. The CDR3 runs from the conserved cysteine through the conserved F or W. The order of the fields is V gene, clone size, J gene, D gene, CDR3 protein, CDR3 DNA. D genes are given only for firm matches. The size entry is marked missing in some rows and otherwise reads once, few, many or a size class.

v_call: TRBV5-6
clone_size: .
j_call: TRBJ2-7
d_call: TRBD1
cdr3_aa: CASSLEQGAVEQYF
cdr3_nt: TGTGCCAGCAGCTTAGAACAGGGGGCAGTCGAGCAGTACTTC

v_call: TRBV5-1
clone_size: .
j_call: TRBJ1-2
d_call: TRBD1
cdr3_aa: CASGQGNYGYTF
cdr3_nt: TGCGCCAGCGGACAGGGGAACTATGGCTACACCTTC

v_call: TRBV7-3
clone_size: .
j_call: TRBJ2-5
d_call: TRBD2
cdr3_aa: CASSLGTSGEETQYF
cdr3_nt: TGTGCCAGCAGCTTGGGGACTAGCGGGGAAGAGACCCAGTACTTC

v_call: TRBV18
clone_size: few
j_call: TRBJ1-5
d_call: .
cdr3_aa: CASSPDGNQPQHF
cdr3_nt: TGTGCCAGCTCACCAGACGGGAATCAGCCCCAGCATTTT

v_call: TRBV5-4
clone_size: .
j_call: TRBJ2-2
d_call: TRBD1
cdr3_aa: CASSLEQGANTGELFF
cdr3_nt: TGTGCCAGCAGCTTGGAACAGGGGGCGAACACCGGGGAGCTGTTTTTT

v_call: TRBV6-1
clone_size: .
j_call: TRBJ2-7
d_call: .
cdr3_aa: CASSGQPSYEQYF
cdr3_nt: TGTGCCAGCAGCGGACAGCCCTCCTACGAGCAGTACTTC

v_call: TRBV10-3
clone_size: .
j_call: TRBJ1-1
d_call: TRBD1
cdr3_aa: CAISDRGTDTEAFF
cdr3_nt: TGTGCCATCAGTGACAGGGGGACTGACACTGAAGCTTTCTTT

v_call: TRBV4-1
clone_size: medium-sized
j_call: TRBJ2-7
d_call: TRBD1
cdr3_aa: CASSQEGTVAYEQYF
cdr3_nt: TGCGCCAGCAGCCAAGAAGGGACAGTGGCCTACGAGCAGTACTTC

v_call: TRBV5-1
clone_size: .
j_call: TRBJ2-7
d_call: .
cdr3_aa: CASSTQGDEQYF
cdr3_nt: TGCGCCAGCAGCACACAGGGAGACGAGCAGTACTTC

v_call: TRBV23-1
clone_size: .
j_call: TRBJ1-1
d_call: .
cdr3_aa: CASSRYRSVLFEAFF
cdr3_nt: TGCGCCAGCAGTCGTTACAGGTCGGTCCTATTTGAAGCTTTCTTT

v_call: TRBV2
clone_size: .
j_call: TRBJ1-1
d_call: .
cdr3_aa: CASSPAWRETEAFF
cdr3_nt: TGTGCCAGCAGCCCTGCCTGGAGGGAGACTGAAGCTTTCTTT

v_call: TRBV18
clone_size: .
j_call: TRBJ1-5
d_call: .
cdr3_aa: CASSPTQVLSNQPQHF
cdr3_nt: TGTGCCAGCTCACCAACACAGGTCCTTAGCAATCAGCCCCAGCATTTT

v_call: TRBV7-2
clone_size: .
j_call: TRBJ2-7
d_call: .
cdr3_aa: CASSLQSQASYEQYF
cdr3_nt: TGTGCCAGCAGCCTTCAGAGCCAGGCCTCCTACGAGCAGTACTTC

v_call: TRBV7-6
clone_size: .
j_call: TRBJ2-3
d_call: TRBD1
cdr3_aa: CASSFAGTGGWDTQYF
cdr3_nt: TGTGCCAGCAGCTTTGCAGGGACAGGGGGATGGGATACGCAGTATTTT

v_call: TRBV7-3
clone_size: .
j_call: TRBJ1-3
d_call: .
cdr3_aa: CASSLSGGYGNTIYF
cdr3_nt: TGTGCCAGCAGCTTAAGTGGAGGGTACGGAAACACCATATATTTT

v_call: TRBV7-7
clone_size: .
j_call: TRBJ2-7
d_call: TRBD1
cdr3_aa: CASSPIDRGIHEQYF
cdr3_nt: TGTGCCAGCAGCCCTATCGACAGGGGAATCCACGAGCAGTACTTC

v_call: TRBV6-6
clone_size: few
j_call: TRBJ2-7
d_call: .
cdr3_aa: CASSYDSRVDEQYF
cdr3_nt: TGTGCCAGCAGTTACGACAGTAGGGTGGACGAGCAGTACTTC

v_call: TRBV7-3
clone_size: few
j_call: TRBJ1-1
d_call: .
cdr3_aa: CASSLQMNTEAFF
cdr3_nt: TGTGCCAGCAGTCTTCAGATGAACACTGAAGCTTTCTTT

v_call: TRBV9
clone_size: .
j_call: TRBJ2-1
d_call: .
cdr3_aa: CASSETMTGNEQFF
cdr3_nt: TGTGCCAGCAGCGAGACCATGACGGGAAATGAGCAGTTCTTC

v_call: TRBV5-1
clone_size: few
j_call: TRBJ1-1
d_call: .
cdr3_aa: CASSLGQMNTEAFF
cdr3_nt: TGCGCCAGCAGCTTGGGACAGATGAACACTGAAGCTTTCTTT

v_call: TRBV7-3
clone_size: once
j_call: TRBJ1-1
d_call: TRBD1
cdr3_aa: CASSSDRWNTEAFF
cdr3_nt: TGTGCCAGCAGCTCGGACAGGTGGAACACTGAAGCTTTCTTT

v_call: TRBV4-2
clone_size: .
j_call: TRBJ2-7
d_call: .
cdr3_aa: CASSQEGRAYEQYF
cdr3_nt: TGTGCCAGCAGCCAAGAAGGGCGAGCCTACGAGCAGTACTTC